The 16 T cell receptor beta chains given below trace back to one sample, sequenced in a study of shared clonotypes between healthy human individuals. Libraries were prepared by immunoSEQ multiplex PCR; TCRdb keeps only in-frame clonotypes and omits some of them. The sample carries some 2,000,000 clones, roughly 95% recorded once. What was sequenced was naive CD4+ T cells sorted from blood. This sample's subset: CD45RA+ positively selected. The receptors shown here come from a man younger than 35 in good health.

The V gene is TRBV10-1, the J gene TRBJ2-7, with no clear D. The CDR3 totals 11 residues. Germline CDR1 reads WNHNN; CDR2 reads SYGVQD (reference sequence). Trimming cost V 9 bases and J 2 bases, with 8 bases left between them. CDR3 amino acids: CASLGTYEQYF. The CDR3 DNA is TGCGCCAGTCTCGGAACCTACGAGCAGTACTTC.

V usage is TRBV30 and J usage is TRBJ1-5; 9 nucleotides agree with TRBD1. The CDR3 has 14 amino acids. Germline V gene data show CDR1 as GTSNPN and CDR2 as SVGIG (reference sequence). V trimming: 4 bases; J trimming: 4 bases; junction bases outside the gene matches: 5. The DNA of the CDR3 is TGTGCCTGGACTGGGACAGGGTTAAATCAGCCCCAGCATTTT. This codes for CAWTGTGLNQPQHF.

CDR3 sequence: CASSESILGQGYEQYF. In nucleotides, the CDR3 is TGCGCCAGCAGTGAGTCGATTTTGGGACAGGGCTACGAGCAGTACTTC. The chain joins TRBV10-1 to TRBJ2-7; TRBD1 matches at 9 bases. The CDR3 has 16 amino acids. V was pared by 0 bases and J by 3 bases, with 6 bases of the junction left unmatched. CDR1 is WNHNN and CDR2 is SYGVQD in the germline V gene (reference sequence).

This clone was detected a few times. The sample has other DNA sequences that encode this CDR3 too. This sequence joins TRBV20-1 and TRBJ2-5; D uncertain. Germline V lookup: CDR1 DFQATT, CDR2 SNEGSKA (reference sequence). Trimming shortened V by 6 bases and J by 2 bases, and 4 bases separated the two germline ends. The CDR3 has 10 amino acids. DNA for the CDR3: TGCAGTGCCAAACAAGAGACCCAGTACTTC. Its protein product is CSAKQETQYF.

With regard to this clone: The sample has other DNA sequences that encode this CDR3 too. The chain recombines TRBV6-5 with TRBJ2-7; TRBD2 agrees at 7 bases. The CDR3 length is 14 residues. The germline V gene encodes CDR1 MNHEY and CDR2 SVGAGI. After removal of 6 bases from V and 0 bases from J, the junction contained 5 bases not matched to a gene. The CDR3 spells CASSPAGSSYEQYF. For the CDR3, the DNA is TGTGCCAGCAGCCCAGCGGGGAGCTCCTACGAGCAGTACTTC.

This chain joins TRBV7-8 and TRBJ2-1; D is unclear. With 1 base removed from V and 2 bases from J, the gap between germline ends came to 9 bases. Looked up from germline, CDR1 is SGHVS and CDR2 is FQNEAQ. The CDR3 consists of 15 residues. The CDR3 loop reads CASSLGEGTYNEQFF. CDR3 DNA sequence: TGTGCCAGCAGCTTAGGAGAAGGGACCTACAATGAGCAGTTCTTC.

CDR3 DNA: TGTGCCAGCTCACCACCGACTAGCGGGTTCGATAATACGCAGTATTTT. Translating gives CASSPPTSGFDNTQYF. The rearrangement uses TRBV18 and TRBJ2-3, with 10 bases lining up with TRBD2. The CDR3 covers 16 residues. V dropped 0 bases and J dropped 7; count of bases not matched to a gene: 7. Germline CDR1 reads KGHSH; CDR2 reads LQKENI.

The chain combines TRBV19 with TRBJ1-2; 7 bases agree with TRBD1. V lost 10 bases to trimming and J lost 5 bases; unmatched junction nucleotides: 7. The CDR3 consists of 12 residues. CDR1 is LNHDA, CDR2 SQIVND, per germline (reference sequence). CDR3 residues: CATRGGGYGYTF. For the CDR3, the DNA is TGTGCCACCAGAGGGGGCGGGTATGGCTACACCTTC.

J is TRBJ1-1 and V is TRBV7-8, with a weak D call TRBD1 (6 bases). Germline CDR1 is SGHVS and CDR2 is FQNEAQ. V gave up 1 base and J gave up 0 bases, with 15 bases separating them. The CDR3 contains 17 residues. CDR3 in DNA: TGTGCCAGCAGCTTAGTCCTTGGGGGGCTGATGAACACTGAAGCTTTCTTT. Residues: CASSLVLGGLMNTEAFF.

V is TRBV6-1 and J is TRBJ2-7; TRBD1 matches at 11 bases. V gave up 6 bases and J gave up 7 bases; unmatched junction bases: 11. Germline V CDR1 and CDR2: MNHNS, SASEGT. This CDR3 is built from 15 residues. CDR3 nucleotide sequence: TGTGCCAGCAGCCAAGTGGACAGGGGGCGCTGGGAGCAGTACTTC. Amino acids: CASSQVDRGRWEQYF.

A remark on this clone: Distinct nucleotide sequences in the sample also encode this CDR3. The J gene is TRBJ2-7, the V gene TRBV11-2, with unresolved D. The V and J ends lost 3 bases and 0 bases respectively, with 3 bases between them. Germline V lookup: CDR1 SGHAT, CDR2 FQNNGV. The CDR3 totals 12 residues. DNA for the CDR3: TGTGCCAGCAGCTTGTCCTCCTACGAGCAGTACTTC. Its translation is CASSLSSYEQYF.

V and J are TRBV9 and TRBJ1-6; TRBD1 is a possible D gene (6 bases). Per the germline V gene, CDR1 is SGDLS and CDR2 is YYNGEE. This CDR3 region has 14 residues. Between the trimmed V and J ends, which lost 3 bases and 9 bases, there was a span of 13 bases. CDR3 coding DNA: TGTGCCAGCAGCGGAACAGGGACGGGTTCACCCCTCCACTTT. Encoded protein: CASSGTGTGSPLHF.

The chain is built from TRBV7-9 and TRBJ1-6, with D perhaps matching TRBD1 (6 bases). Germline V gene sequence: CDR1 SEHNR, CDR2 FQNEAQ (reference sequence). V was trimmed by 0 bases and J by 9 bases, leaving 18 bases between them. This CDR3 region has 17 residues. CDR3 sequence: CASSLAFGQNTGSPLHF. DNA of the CDR3: TGTGCCAGCAGCTTAGCGTTTGGACAGAATACGGGTTCACCCCTCCACTTT.

This chain uses TRBV5-1 with TRBJ1-6; TRBD1 agrees at 8 bases. Germline CDR1 SGHRS, CDR2 YFSETQ. The CDR3 is made up of 15 amino acids. V lost 3 bases, J lost 7 bases, and 6 bases stayed unmatched. Here the CDR3 reads CASSSQGQANSPLHF. The CDR3 DNA reads TGCGCCAGCAGCTCCCAGGGACAGGCCAATTCACCCCTCCACTTT.

This clone was detected only once. V gene TRBV6-5 combines with J gene TRBJ2-7; TRBD2 agrees at 10 bases. CDR3 length: 16 residues. V lost 0 bases to trimming and J lost 5 bases; unmatched junction nucleotides: 7. CDR1 MNHEY and CDR2 SVGAGI come from the germline V gene. The CDR3 nucleotides read TGTGCCAGCAGTTACTCCAACCCGGGACTAGCGAACGAGCAGTACTTC. Residues: CASSYSNPGLANEQYF.

The chain is built from TRBV5-1 and TRBJ1-2; TRBD1 aligns across 9 bases. This CDR3 is built from 14 residues. Germline CDR1 reads SGHRS; CDR2 reads YFSETQ. V was clipped by 6 bases and J by 8 bases; unmatched bases: 11. The CDR3 DNA is TGCGCCAGCACCTCGGGACAGGGTTTGGGAGGCTACACCTTC. Its translation is CASTSGQGLGGYTF.